This paragraph covers one T cell receptor beta chain sequence. This record belongs to a study of cytomegalovirus exposure and HLA in healthy donors. Overall study: Unique TCR beta sequences numbering 120 million or so came from about 180 million T cells in an earlier analysis.

Researchers ran the PCR with 60 Vbeta and 13 Jbeta primers. In the original processing: In a later analysis, the count reached tens of millions of unique TCR beta chains, with around 10 million shared. Produced via immunoSEQ multiplex PCR; TCRdb's table is partial and in-frame only. That table is the source of V, J and clone size, and D and trimming were worked out from the DNA. The specimen's table records 80,000 to 95,000 clones. Source material: PBMCs. This TCR was recovered from a man over 45 in good health and CMV-seropositive.

For the CDR3, the DNA is TGTGCCAGCAGTTACGGGATCGACAGACACACTGAAGCTTTCTTT. The encoded protein is CASSYGIDRHTEAFF. The chain combines TRBV6-5 with TRBJ1-1, with D maybe TRBD1 (5 bases). The ends were cut back, 2 bases at V and 3 bases at J, with 13 bases in the middle. CDR3 size: 15 residues. Per the germline V gene, CDR1 is MNHEY and CDR2 is SVGAGI.